These 23 T cell receptor beta chains came from one sample sequenced in a study of cytomegalovirus exposure and HLA in healthy donors. PCR employed 60 Vbeta and 13 Jbeta primers. Libraries were prepared by immunoSEQ multiplex PCR; TCRdb keeps only in-frame clonotypes and omits some of them. The repertoire consists of 200,000 to 250,000 clones, with around four fifths occurring once and the leading ten covering roughly 2.5%. The sequenced sample was PBMCs. The receptors stem from a woman aged 55-69 years in good health and CMV-seropositive.

In its sample, this clone was seen once. This chain connects TRBV30 to TRBJ2-7; no firm D call. In germline, CDR1 is GTSNPN, CDR2 SVGIG (reference sequence). The V end was cut by 2 bases, the J end by 3 bases, with 14 bases between. The CDR3 covers 14 residues. CDR3 sequence: CAWSIVPNFYEQYF. The CDR3 nucleotides read TGTGCCTGGAGTATTGTCCCAAATTTCTACGAGCAGTACTTC.

This clone was found once. This sequence joins TRBV5-1 and TRBJ1-4; 7 bases align to TRBD1. CDR3 length: 14 amino acids. The trim removed 4 bases at V and 6 bases at J, leaving 6 bases unmatched. Germline-derived CDR1 and CDR2 are SGHRS and YFSETQ. This chain's CDR3 is CASSSRGRDEKLFF. The CDR3 nucleotides read TGCGCCAGCAGCAGTAGGGGGCGTGATGAAAAACTGTTTTTT.

This chain links TRBV7-3 with TRBJ2-3; 8 bases align to TRBD1. CDR1 is SGHTA, CDR2 FQGTGA, per germline. Trimming cost V 5 bases and J 5 bases; bases outside gene matches: 6. The CDR3 is 14 residues long. The DNA of the CDR3 is TGTGCCAGCAGCCGAGGACAGGGTGAAGATACGCAGTATTTT. Its protein product is CASSRGQGEDTQYF.

The V call is TRBV5-4, the J call TRBJ1-1, with a weak D call TRBD1 (5 bases). Germline V gene data show CDR1 as SGHNT and CDR2 as YYREEE (reference sequence). CDR3 length equals 15 residues. Trimming shortened V by 4 bases and J by 4 bases, and 17 bases separated the two germline ends. In nucleotides, the CDR3 is TGTGCCAGCAGCCCGGATCTCAGGGAAGGCACTGAAGCTTTCTTT. Its protein product is CASSPDLREGTEAFF.

Notes on this clone: An end of the junction does not agree with germline; a read error may underlie this. The chain employs TRBV6-1 and TRBJ1-5; tentative D call: TRBD1 (5 bases). Germline assignment: CDR1 MNHNS and CDR2 SASEGT. The CDR3 is 15 amino acids. The CDR3 sequence: CASSPSGGANQPRHF. CDR3 nucleotides: TGTGCCAGCTCCCCCTCGGGAGGGGCCAATCAGCCCCGGCATTTT.

V and J are TRBV27 and TRBJ1-2; unclear D gene. The V end lost 2 bases, the J end lost 4 bases, and 11 bases lay between the germline ends. The V gene's germline CDR1 is MNHEY and CDR2 SMNVEV (reference sequence). The CDR3 spans 14 residues. CDR3 nucleotides: TGTGCCAGCAGTTTAGAGGGATATGGCTATGGCTACACCTTC. This encodes CASSLEGYGYGYTF.

DNA of the CDR3: TGTGCCAGCAGGGGCACTAGCGGGGGGGGGAAGCAGTTCTTC. Translated: CASRGTSGGGKQFF. The J gene is TRBJ2-1, the V gene TRBV6-6; 13 bases agree with TRBD2. V gave up 6 bases and J gave up 11 bases; unmatched junction bases: 7. The CDR3 is made up of 14 amino acids. CDR1 is MNHNY and CDR2 is SVGAGI in the germline V gene (reference sequence).

The chain uses TRBV5-1 and TRBJ2-1; 12 positions agree with TRBD2. J gave up 3 bases and V 4 bases, and 2 bases lay outside the gene matches. Germline V gives CDR1 SGHRS, CDR2 YFSETQ. This CDR3 comprises 15 residues. The CDR3 DNA is TGCGCCAGCAGCCTACTAGCGGGGGGCTACAATGAGCAGTTCTTC. Protein: CASSLLAGGYNEQFF. Drawing the rest from reference TRBV5-1 and TRBJ2-1, the complete variable domain is KAGVTQTPRYLIKTRGQQVTLSCSPISGHRSVSWYQQTPGQGLQFLFEYFSETQRNKGNFPGRFSGRQFSNSRSEMNVSTLELGDSALYLCASSLLAGGYNEQFFGPGTRLTVL.

This clone was observed a single time. The chain has TRBV11-2 and TRBJ2-1; 9 nucleotides line up with TRBD2. V dropped 5 bases and J dropped 9; count of bases not matched to a gene: 8. The CDR3 sequence is 14 residues long. Germline CDR1 SGHAT, CDR2 FQNNGV. The CDR3 DNA follows: TGTGCCAGCAGCACGGACCGGACTAGCGCTGAGCAGTTCTTC. Its protein product is CASSTDRTSAEQFF.

The V gene is TRBV7-8, the J gene TRBJ1-2, with TRBD1 as a possible D gene (6 bases). The CDR3 is 12 residues long. Germline loops: CDR1 SGHVS, CDR2 FQNEAQ. Deletions cut 4 bases from V and 7 bases from J, with 10 bases between. The CDR3 nucleotides are TGTGCCAGCAGCTCTCCAGGGGTTGGCTACACCTTC. Translated: CASSSPGVGYTF.

The genes are TRBV30 and TRBJ1-2; the match to TRBD1 covers 8 bases. The V gene's germline CDR1 is GTSNPN and CDR2 SVGIG (reference sequence). The trim removed 5 bases at V and 5 bases at J, leaving 7 bases unmatched. CDR3 length: 13 amino acids. This chain's CDR3 is CAWELTGGYGYTF. For the CDR3, the DNA is TGTGCCTGGGAACTCACAGGGGGGTATGGCTACACCTTC.

The chain links TRBV28 to TRBJ2-7; TRBD1 aligns across 7 bases. V lost 6 bases and J lost 1; bases outside the gene matches: 6. This CDR3 spans 14 amino acids. Germline assignment: CDR1 MDHEN and CDR2 SYDVKM. CDR3 DNA: TGTGCCAGCAGGGTGACAGGGTTGTCCTACGAGCAGTACTTC. Translating gives CASRVTGLSYEQYF.

The chain carries TRBV19 and TRBJ2-2; TRBD2 aligns across 8 bases. Looked up from germline, CDR1 is LNHDA and CDR2 is SQIVND (reference sequence). V trimming: 3 bases; J trimming: 5 bases; junction bases outside the gene matches: 2. The CDR3 sequence is 14 residues long. Here the CDR3 DNA reads TGTGCCAGTAGTATGGCGGGAGGTACCGGGGAGCTGTTTTTT. This translates into CASSMAGGTGELFF.

The chain carries TRBV19 and TRBJ2-1; 7 bases are a match to TRBD1. Germline V lookup: CDR1 LNHDA, CDR2 SQIVND (reference sequence). J was trimmed by 4 bases and V by 7 bases; bases with no gene match: 4. This CDR3 is built from 13 residues. The CDR3 spells CASTGTAYNEQFF. CDR3 DNA: TGTGCCAGTACCGGGACAGCATACAATGAGCAGTTCTTC.

V and J are TRBV7-2 and TRBJ2-1; weak D call: TRBD2 (6 bases). V was clipped by 4 bases and J by 10 bases, with 8 bases between them. The CDR3 extends over 11 amino acids. In germline, CDR1 is SGHTA, CDR2 FQGNSA. The CDR3 coding sequence is TGTGCCAGCAGCTCCGGACTAGAGCAGTTCTTC. This codes for CASSSGLEQFF.

The chain uses TRBV2 and TRBJ1-2; tentative D call: TRBD1 (6 bases). CDR1 is SNHLY, CDR2 FYNNEI, per germline. The CDR3 is 14 amino acids. Trimming removed 0 bases from V and 8 bases from J, with 13 bases in between. Here the CDR3 reads CASSEAGPRGGYTF. CDR3 nucleotides: TGTGCCAGCAGTGAAGCGGGTCCCAGGGGCGGCTACACCTTC.

Here the CDR3 reads CAWSDSGTGNEKLFF. CDR3 coding DNA: TGTGCCTGGAGTGATTCCGGGACAGGGAACGAAAAACTGTTTTTT. The rearrangement uses TRBV30 and TRBJ1-4; 9 positions agree with TRBD1. Germline CDR1 GTSNPN, CDR2 SVGIG (reference sequence). V lost 1 base to trimming and J lost 8 bases; unmatched junction nucleotides: 8. The CDR3 is 15 residues long.

The chain joins TRBV28 to TRBJ2-7; D perhaps matches TRBD1 (5 bases). V lost 6 bases, J lost 5 bases, and 8 bases lay in between. The CDR3 runs 11 residues. Germline CDR1 is MDHEN and CDR2 is SYDVKM. CDR3: CASSPRDEQYF. The CDR3, as DNA: TGTGCCAGCAGCCCCAGGGACGAGCAGTACTTC.

The CDR3 DNA sequence: TGTGCCAGCAGTGACGGACAGGGCCGGGAGACCCAGTACTTC. This translates into CASSDGQGRETQYF. The chain is built from TRBV2 and TRBJ2-5; 8 nucleotides match TRBD1. V was clipped by 3 bases and J by 5 bases; unmatched bases: 5. Germline CDR1 and CDR2: SNHLY and FYNNEI. The CDR3 has 14 amino acids.

This chain uses TRBV12-2 with TRBJ2-1; no DNA check was done on the table's D call, TRBD2. TRBV12-2 is a known pseudogene. CDR3 length equals 16 residues. CDR3 sequence (DNA): TGTGCAAGTCGCTTAACTAGCGGGAGGCTGTACAATGAGCAGTTCTTC. As protein: CASRLTSGRLYNEQFF.

CDR3 sequence (DNA): TGTGCCAGCAGCGTACACGACAGGGTCAGGAACACTGAAGCTTTCTTT. Encoded protein: CASSVHDRVRNTEAFF. The chain employs TRBV9 and TRBJ1-1; TRBD1 aligns across 7 bases. The germline gives CDR1 SGDLS, CDR2 YYNGEE. This CDR3 spans 16 amino acids. The junction had 7 bases not matched to a gene; V was cut back by 1 base and J by 1 base.

Concerning this clone: One end of the junction varies from germline; a read error may be responsible. This chain uses TRBV2 with TRBJ2-2, with D tentatively TRBD1 (5 bases). This CDR3 is 15 amino acids long. The germline gives CDR1 SNHLY, CDR2 FYNNEI. CDR3 nucleotides: TGTGCCAGCACTGAACGTCAGGGCAACACCGGGGAGCTGTTTTTT. Encoded protein: CASTERQGNTGELFF.

The chain employs TRBV9 and TRBJ2-6, with a possible D match to TRBD2 (5 bases). The germline V gene encodes CDR1 SGDLS and CDR2 YYNGEE. V was clipped by 3 bases and J by 2 bases, with 6 bases between them. CDR3 size: 14 residues. As DNA, the CDR3 is TGTGCCAGCAGCGCGAGGGCTGGGGCCAACGTCCTGACTTTC. It codes for CASSARAGANVLTF.